These T cell receptor beta chains were read from a single sample in a study of T-cell reconstitution after alpha-beta-depleted transplantation in children. MiXCR, applied by TCRdb to the PCR reads, yields one record per CDR3 protein. The sample carries approximately 240,000 distinct CDR3 sequences, about 9.2% recorded once. The material was PBMCs from the stem cell graft donor, obtained from the stem cell graft. The receptors were gathered from a human donor who donated a stem cell graft to a child with acute lymphoblastic leukemia. CDR3s include the opening cysteine and the closing phenylalanine or tryptophan. D genes are given only for firm matches. The listing skips clone size in some rows; elsewhere it reads once, few, many or a size class.

size,J,length,D,V,DNA,CDR3
few,TRBJ2-7,14,-,TRBV2,TGTGCCAGCAGGATAATTCCCGGGACACCTTTTCAGTACTTC,CASRIIPGTPFQYF
many,TRBJ1-2,17,-,TRBV4-1,TGCGCCAGCAGCCAAATCGGGCTATCGGGGGAAAACTATGGCTACACCTTC,CASSQIGLSGENYGYTF
-,TRBJ2-1,17,-,TRBV5-4,TGTGCCAGCAGCCCCGGGCTCCCGGGGGTTTCCTACAATGAGCAGTTCTTC,CASSPGLPGVSYNEQFF
few,TRBJ2-1,14,TRBD2,TRBV20-1,TGCAGTGCTACTAGGACTAGCGGGGGCAATGAGCAGTTCTTC,CSATRTSGGNEQFF
few,TRBJ1-1,14,-,TRBV11-2,TGTGCCACACGGAACCAGGGCGTGAACACTGAAGCTTTCTTT,CATRNQGVNTEAFF
few,TRBJ2-1,16,-,TRBV5-1,TGCGCCAGCCAACCTCCGGGCACCAGCTCCTACAATGAGCAGTTCTTC,CASQPPGTSSYNEQFF
-,TRBJ2-5,18,-,TRBV6-2/TRBV6-3,TGTGCCAGCAGTTACTCGGTTCGGGGGGCTCCCTCTGCGGAGACCCAGTACTTC,CASSYSVRGAPSAETQYF
-,TRBJ1-1,13,-,TRBV6-5,TGTGCCAGCAGTTACAGCCCGGGCACTGAAGCTTTCTTT,CASSYSPGTEAFF
many,TRBJ1-6,14,-,TRBV7-9,TGTGCCAGCAGCTTAGCAGGCCCCGGGTCACCCCTCCACTTT,CASSLAGPGSPLHF
-,TRBJ1-5,18,-,TRBV4-2,TGTGCCAGCAGCCCGGATTTGGGGGAGGGAGGTAGCAATCAGCCCCAGCATTTT,CASSPDLGEGGSNQPQHF
many,TRBJ2-2,13,-,TRBV6-6,TGTGCCAGCAGTCCGCGTCTGGTCGTGGAGCTGTTTTTT,CASSPRLVVELFF
few,TRBJ2-3,15,-,TRBV20-1,TGCAGTGCTGTCACTAGCCCAACTGGCACAGATACGCAGTATTTT,CSAVTSPTGTDTQYF
many,TRBJ2-3,15,-,TRBV6-5,TGTGCCAGCAGTTACTCGGGATCCCGAACAGATACGCAGTATTTT,CASSYSGSRTDTQYF
-,TRBJ1-2,20,-,TRBV18,TGTGCCAGCTCACCACCTAACGAGGGCCTGCCCGGGAGCCTAACCTATGGCTACACCTTC,CASSPPNEGLPGSLTYGYTF
-,TRBJ2-6,19,TRBD1,TRBV4-1,TGCGCCAGCAGCCAAGATTCCGGGACAGGGACTCCACGGGCCAACGTCCTGACTTTC,CASSQDSGTGTPRANVLTF
many,TRBJ2-1,11,-,TRBV10-3,TGTGCCATCAGTGCCGAAGATGAGCAGTTCTTC,CAISAEDEQFF
-,TRBJ1-5,14,-,TRBV20-1,TGCAGTGCGAAGCCCCATAATAGCAATCAGCCCCAGCATTTT,CSAKPHNSNQPQHF
-,TRBJ1-1,18,TRBD1,TRBV20-1,TGCAGTGCTAGAGTTGGACCGGGACAGGGGCAGGGGGGAAGGGAAGCTTTCTTT,CSARVGPGQGQGGREAFF
many,TRBJ1-1,11,-,TRBV7-9,TGTGCCAGCAGCCCCACCGGAGAAGCTTTCTTT,CASSPTGEAFF
-,TRBJ2-5,14,TRBD2,TRBV7-2,TGTGCCAGCAGCGTCGGCGGGGGGTTCGAGACCCAGTACTTC,CASSVGGGFETQYF
many,TRBJ2-2,14,-,TRBV20-1,TGCAGTGCTAGCTCGGGGGGCCAAGCCGGGGAGCTGTTTTTT,CSASSGGQAGELFF
few,TRBJ2-5,18,TRBD2,TRBV10-3,TGTGCCATCAGGGGCGCCAGGGATAGCGGGGGGGCCCACGAGACCCAGTACTTC,CAIRGARDSGGAHETQYF
many,TRBJ1-1,13,-,TRBV20-1,TGCAGTGCTAGCAGACGGGTTCAGGGGGAAGCTTTCTTT,CSASRRVQGEAFF
many,TRBJ2-3,12,-,TRBV7-9,TGTGCCACCGGGAGTGGGGCAGATACGCAGTATTTT,CATGSGADTQYF
few,TRBJ1-1,15,-,TRBV5-1,TGCGCCAGCAGCTCTGTTTTCGGGCAGGACACTGAAGCTTTCTTT,CASSSVFGQDTEAFF
-,TRBJ1-2,14,-,TRBV7-8,TGTGCCAGTACACCCGAGGGGTGGAGCTATGGCTACACCTTC,CASTPEGWSYGYTF
few,TRBJ2-6,16,-,TRBV2,TGTGCCAGCAGTGGGCAGGGCTTCTCTGGGGCCAACGTCCTGACTTTC,CASSGQGFSGANVLTF
-,TRBJ2-3,17,-,TRBV7-6,TGTGCCAGCAGCTTAGTGGGGGGATCGACTTTTACAGATACGCAGTATTTT,CASSLVGGSTFTDTQYF
many,TRBJ1-4,13,-,TRBV5-1,TGCGCCAGCCGCCGGACCGAGGGAGAAAAACTGTTTTTT,CASRRTEGEKLFF
-,TRBJ2-2,14,-,TRBV20-1,TGCAGTGCTAGGTGGAACAGAGACACCGGGGAGCTGTTTTTT,CSARWNRDTGELFF
many,TRBJ2-2,17,-,TRBV4-3,TGCGCCAGCAGCCAAGAGGCGGCGCGGTCGAACACCGGGGAGCTGTTTTTT,CASSQEAARSNTGELFF
many,TRBJ2-1,15,-,TRBV7-9,TGTGCCAGCAGCTTAAGCAAGTTCGGCGGCAATGAGCAGTTCTTC,CASSLSKFGGNEQFF
few,TRBJ1-4,14,-,TRBV5-1,TGCGCCAGCAGCCGGAGTCAGGTAACGGAAAAACTGTTTTTT,CASSRSQVTEKLFF
few,TRBJ2-1,15,-,TRBV10-3,TGTGCCATCAGTGATAGGCAACTTACTTACAATGAGCAGTTCTTC,CAISDRQLTYNEQFF
few,TRBJ1-3,16,-,TRBV12-3/TRBV12-4,TGTGCCAGCAGGTACCGGGACACCCTCTCTGGAAACACCATATATTTT,CASRYRDTLSGNTIYF
-,TRBJ1-2,15,-,TRBV7-2,TGTGCCAGCAGCTTAGAAAGATCTCGGACGGATGGCTACACCTTC,CASSLERSRTDGYTF
many,TRBJ2-5,13,-,TRBV27,TGTGCCAGCAGTTTATCCTATATTGAGACCCAGTACTTC,CASSLSYIETQYF
few,TRBJ2-1,17,TRBD2,TRBV29-1,TGCAGCGTTGAAGGAGTAGCGGGGGCCTACTCCTACAATGAGCAGTTCTTC,CSVEGVAGAYSYNEQFF
many,TRBJ2-3,16,TRBD2,TRBV5-1,TGCGCCAGCACGGGACTAGCGGGGTCGGGAACAGATACGCAGTATTTT,CASTGLAGSGTDTQYF
-,TRBJ1-5,15,TRBD1,TRBV11-3,TGTGCCAGCAGCTTTGGACAGGGTAACAATCAGCCCCAGCATTTT,CASSFGQGNNQPQHF
many,TRBJ2-2,15,-,TRBV4-3,TGCGCCAGCAGCCAAGGGGGAAGAGACACCGGGGAGCTGTTTTTT,CASSQGGRDTGELFF
-,TRBJ2-2,15,-,TRBV20-1,TGCAGTGCTAAAGCACGCGGGGTGTTGGCCGGGGAGCTGTTTTTT,CSAKARGVLAGELFF